This TCR beta chain was sequenced for a study of blood T cell repertoires in COVID-19. Study-wide context: Material from acute and convalescent COVID-19 was sourced from the United States, Italy and Spain. Nucleic acid was either cDNA or gDNA, and it came from T cells, B-cell-depleted T cells, or PBMCs.

As originally analysed: Nucleated cell number was recorded as an estimate derived from reference gene primer amplification. Clones were sequenced by immunoSEQ multiplex PCR, and TCRdb holds only the in-frame ones, with some missing. V and J calls and clone size are copied from that table; D and trimming were computed from the DNA. This table holds some 250,000 clones, around 83% found once. CDR1 and CDR2 from the germline V gene are LNHDA and SQIVND (reference sequence). The CDR3 consists of 15 residues. Trimming took off 5 bases at V and 0 bases at J, with 11 bases between the two ends. This TCR derives from an elderly man with acute or convalescent COVID-19. Sequenced material: peripheral blood. The V gene is TRBV19, the J gene TRBJ1-5; no definite D call. The CDR3 DNA reads TGTGCCAGTAGTTTGGCAGCGCGTAGCAATCAGCCCCAGCATTTT. This encodes CASSLAARSNQPQHF.